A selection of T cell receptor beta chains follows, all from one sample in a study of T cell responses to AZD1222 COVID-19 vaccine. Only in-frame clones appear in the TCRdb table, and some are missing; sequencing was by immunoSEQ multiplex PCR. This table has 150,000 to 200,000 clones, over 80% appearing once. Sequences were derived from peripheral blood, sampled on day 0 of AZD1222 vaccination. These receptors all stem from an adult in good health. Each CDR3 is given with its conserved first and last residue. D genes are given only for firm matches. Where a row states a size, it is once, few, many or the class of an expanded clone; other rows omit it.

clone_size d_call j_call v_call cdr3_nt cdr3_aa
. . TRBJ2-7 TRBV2 TGTGCCAGCAGAGGACAGCCCCCTCTTTACGAGCAGTACTTC CASRGQPPLYEQYF
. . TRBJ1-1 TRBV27 TGTGCCAGCAGCCCGGGGGGAGTCACTGAAGCTTTCTTT CASSPGGVTEAFF
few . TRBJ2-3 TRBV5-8 TGTGCCAGCACCCTCGGATTTAGTACAGATACGCAGTATTTT CASTLGFSTDTQYF
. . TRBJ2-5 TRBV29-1 TGCAGCGTTGAAACTACTTTACAAGAGACCCAGTACTTC CSVETTLQETQYF
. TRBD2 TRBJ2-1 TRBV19 TGTGCCAGTAGTACAGGACTAGCGGAGTACAATGAGCAGTTCTTC CASSTGLAEYNEQFF
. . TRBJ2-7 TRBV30 TGTGCCTGGGACTCCGGGTTCATCTACGAGCAGTACTTC CAWDSGFIYEQYF
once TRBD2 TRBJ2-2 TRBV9 TGTGCCAGCAGCGAGGATCCGTTAGCGGGGGCCCTTGGCGGGGAGCTGTTTTTT CASSEDPLAGALGGELFF
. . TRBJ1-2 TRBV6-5 TGTGCCAGCAGTTCCCTTGGGGCTGCCTATGGCTACACCTTC CASSSLGAAYGYTF
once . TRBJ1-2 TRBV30 TGTGCCTGGAACAGGGCGCGCTATGGCTACACCTTC CAWNRARYGYTF
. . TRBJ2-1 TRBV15 TGTGCCACCAGCAGGGAGGGTGAGCAGTTCTTC CATSREGEQFF
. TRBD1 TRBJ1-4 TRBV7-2 TGTGCCAGCAGCCTACAGGGGTTTGAAAAACTGTTTTTT CASSLQGFEKLFF
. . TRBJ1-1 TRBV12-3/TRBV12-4 TGTGCCACCCAGCCGACCCCCGAGACTGAAGCTTTCTTT CATQPTPETEAFF
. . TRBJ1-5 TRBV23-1 TGCGCCAGCAGTCAGTCCAATTTTCAGGATCAGCCCCAGCATTTT CASSQSNFQDQPQHF
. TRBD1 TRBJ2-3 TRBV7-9 TGTGCCAGCAGCTTGAGCTCGGCAGGGGGCGGATATACGCAGTATTTT CASSLSSAGGGYTQYF
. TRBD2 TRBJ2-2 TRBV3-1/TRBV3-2 TGTGCCAGCAGCCAAGATTTGACGGGAGGGCCCGGGGAGCTGTTTTTT CASSQDLTGGPGELFF
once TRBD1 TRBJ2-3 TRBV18 TGTGCCAGCTCCCTCGGGACAGGGATAAGCACAGATACGCAGTATTTT CASSLGTGISTDTQYF
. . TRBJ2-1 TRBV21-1 TGTGCCAGCAGCAAAGATGATGGGTACGCGGGGCTAGCGGGAGTTGAGCAGTTCTTC CASSKDDGYAGLAGVEQFF
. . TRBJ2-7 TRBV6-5 TGTGCCAGCAGTTACGGACAGGAGGGGGTTAGCGAGCAGTACTTC CASSYGQEGVSEQYF
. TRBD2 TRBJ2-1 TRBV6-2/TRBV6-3 TGTGCCAGCAGTTCCCTAGCGGGAAGAGGTTTGAATGAGCAGTTCTTC CASSSLAGRGLNEQFF
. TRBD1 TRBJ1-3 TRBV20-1 TGCAGTGCTAGTGAGGAAAGGACAGGGCGTGGAAACACCATATATTTT CSASEERTGRGNTIYF
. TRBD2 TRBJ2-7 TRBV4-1 TGCGCCAGCAGCCGTTCTTTGGCGGGGGACCCCTACGAGCAGTACTTC CASSRSLAGDPYEQYF
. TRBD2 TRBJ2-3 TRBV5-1 TGCGCCAGCAGCTTGGAAGGGCGGGAGGCAGATACGCAGTATTTT CASSLEGREADTQYF
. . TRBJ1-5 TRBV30 TGTGCCGCTACGGGCCAGTTGAATCAGCCCCAGCATTTT CAATGQLNQPQHF
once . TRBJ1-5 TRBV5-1 TGCGCCAGCAGCTTGAATAGCAATCAGCCCCAGCATTTT CASSLNSNQPQHF
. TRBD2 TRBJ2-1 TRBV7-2 TGTGCCAGCACTGAAGCGGGAGTTGTGTATGAGCAGTTCTTC CASTEAGVVYEQFF
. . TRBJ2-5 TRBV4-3 TGCGCCAGCAGCCACGGGTTGGAAGAGACCCAGTACTTC CASSHGLEETQYF
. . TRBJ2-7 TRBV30 TGTGCCTGGAGTACAGGTTACAGGACCTACGAGCAGTACTTC CAWSTGYRTYEQYF
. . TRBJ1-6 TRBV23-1 TGCGCCAGCAGTCAATCGGGCAGGAGCTCCTATAATTCACCCCTCCACTTT CASSQSGRSSYNSPLHF
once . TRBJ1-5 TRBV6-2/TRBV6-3 TGTGCCAGCAGTAACACAGGGAAGCCCCAGCATTTT CASSNTGKPQHF
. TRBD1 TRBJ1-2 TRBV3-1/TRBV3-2 TGTGCCAGCAGCCCACGGGCGGGACAGTCTTACTATGGCTACACCTTC CASSPRAGQSYYGYTF
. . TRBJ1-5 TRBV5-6 TGTGCCAGCAGCTTTCTGGCAGGGCGCAATCAGCCCCAGCATTTT CASSFLAGRNQPQHF
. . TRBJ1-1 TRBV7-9 TGTGCCAGCAGCTTAGAGGTGGGTACCACTGAAGCTTTCTTT CASSLEVGTTEAFF
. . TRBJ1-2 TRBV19 TGTGCCAGTTACCAAGGGACATACTATGGCTACACCTTC CASYQGTYYGYTF
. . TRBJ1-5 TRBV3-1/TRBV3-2 TGTGCCAGCAGCCAAGTGGGAGATCAGCCCCAGCATTTT CASSQVGDQPQHF
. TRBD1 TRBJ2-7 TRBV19 TGTGCCAGTAGTATGGGACAGAACTACGAGCAGTACTTC CASSMGQNYEQYF
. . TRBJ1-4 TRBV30 TGTGCCTGGAACCAAGGGGGGGGCGATGAAAAACTGTTTTTT CAWNQGGGDEKLFF
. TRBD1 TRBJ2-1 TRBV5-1 TGCGCCAGCAGCCCCTGGACAGGGCGAAATGAGCAGTTCTTC CASSPWTGRNEQFF
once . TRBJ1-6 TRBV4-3 TGCGCCAGCAGCCAAGGACAGGACGTTACTTCACCCCTCCACTTT CASSQGQDVTSPLHF
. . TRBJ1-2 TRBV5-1 TGCGCCAGCAGCTTGGGGGAGGTGAGATCTAACTATGGCTACACCTTC CASSLGEVRSNYGYTF
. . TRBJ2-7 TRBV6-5 TGTGCCAGCAGTCTTTTTCCGGACACCGGCTACGAGCAGTACTTC CASSLFPDTGYEQYF
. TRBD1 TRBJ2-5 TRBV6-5 TGTGCCACTTCGGGACAGGGAGGAGAGACCCAGTACTTC CATSGQGGETQYF
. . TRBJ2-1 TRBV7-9 TGTGCCAGCAGCGCGTACAATGAGCAGTTCTTC CASSAYNEQFF
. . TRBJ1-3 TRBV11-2 TGTGCCAGCAGCACCCGTAGGGGGGATGACAGCTCTGGAAACACCATATATTTT CASSTRRGDDSSGNTIYF
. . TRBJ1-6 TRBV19 TGTGCCAGTAGTATCCGGCCGATTAATTCACCCCTCCACTTT CASSIRPINSPLHF
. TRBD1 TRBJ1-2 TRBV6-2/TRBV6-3 TGTGCCAGCAGTTACACCGATGACAGGGTCTATGGCTACACCTTC CASSYTDDRVYGYTF
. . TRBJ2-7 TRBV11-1 TGTGCCAGCAGCTTAAGGCGGGGCAGCTCCTACGAGCAGTACTTC CASSLRRGSSYEQYF
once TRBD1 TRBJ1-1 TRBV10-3 TGTGCCATCAGTGAGTCGAGGAGGGGGCGAGGCACTGAAGCTTTCTTT CAISESRRGRGTEAFF
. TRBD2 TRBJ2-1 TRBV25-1 TGTGCCAGCTTAGCGGGGGGTCGCTACAATGAGCAGTTCTTC CASLAGGRYNEQFF
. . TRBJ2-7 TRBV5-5 TGTGCCACCCCTCGTTTAGAGAACGAGCAGTACTTC CATPRLENEQYF
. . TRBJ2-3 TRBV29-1 TGCAGCGTTGACAGGGACAAGGCGCAGTATTTT CSVDRDKAQYF
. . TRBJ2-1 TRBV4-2 TGTGCCAGCAGCCAGGGACCCTATAATGAGCAGTTCTTC CASSQGPYNEQFF
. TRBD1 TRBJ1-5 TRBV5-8 TGTGCCAGCAGCCTAAGGACAGGGGGCGGGCAGCCCCAGCATTTT CASSLRTGGGQPQHF